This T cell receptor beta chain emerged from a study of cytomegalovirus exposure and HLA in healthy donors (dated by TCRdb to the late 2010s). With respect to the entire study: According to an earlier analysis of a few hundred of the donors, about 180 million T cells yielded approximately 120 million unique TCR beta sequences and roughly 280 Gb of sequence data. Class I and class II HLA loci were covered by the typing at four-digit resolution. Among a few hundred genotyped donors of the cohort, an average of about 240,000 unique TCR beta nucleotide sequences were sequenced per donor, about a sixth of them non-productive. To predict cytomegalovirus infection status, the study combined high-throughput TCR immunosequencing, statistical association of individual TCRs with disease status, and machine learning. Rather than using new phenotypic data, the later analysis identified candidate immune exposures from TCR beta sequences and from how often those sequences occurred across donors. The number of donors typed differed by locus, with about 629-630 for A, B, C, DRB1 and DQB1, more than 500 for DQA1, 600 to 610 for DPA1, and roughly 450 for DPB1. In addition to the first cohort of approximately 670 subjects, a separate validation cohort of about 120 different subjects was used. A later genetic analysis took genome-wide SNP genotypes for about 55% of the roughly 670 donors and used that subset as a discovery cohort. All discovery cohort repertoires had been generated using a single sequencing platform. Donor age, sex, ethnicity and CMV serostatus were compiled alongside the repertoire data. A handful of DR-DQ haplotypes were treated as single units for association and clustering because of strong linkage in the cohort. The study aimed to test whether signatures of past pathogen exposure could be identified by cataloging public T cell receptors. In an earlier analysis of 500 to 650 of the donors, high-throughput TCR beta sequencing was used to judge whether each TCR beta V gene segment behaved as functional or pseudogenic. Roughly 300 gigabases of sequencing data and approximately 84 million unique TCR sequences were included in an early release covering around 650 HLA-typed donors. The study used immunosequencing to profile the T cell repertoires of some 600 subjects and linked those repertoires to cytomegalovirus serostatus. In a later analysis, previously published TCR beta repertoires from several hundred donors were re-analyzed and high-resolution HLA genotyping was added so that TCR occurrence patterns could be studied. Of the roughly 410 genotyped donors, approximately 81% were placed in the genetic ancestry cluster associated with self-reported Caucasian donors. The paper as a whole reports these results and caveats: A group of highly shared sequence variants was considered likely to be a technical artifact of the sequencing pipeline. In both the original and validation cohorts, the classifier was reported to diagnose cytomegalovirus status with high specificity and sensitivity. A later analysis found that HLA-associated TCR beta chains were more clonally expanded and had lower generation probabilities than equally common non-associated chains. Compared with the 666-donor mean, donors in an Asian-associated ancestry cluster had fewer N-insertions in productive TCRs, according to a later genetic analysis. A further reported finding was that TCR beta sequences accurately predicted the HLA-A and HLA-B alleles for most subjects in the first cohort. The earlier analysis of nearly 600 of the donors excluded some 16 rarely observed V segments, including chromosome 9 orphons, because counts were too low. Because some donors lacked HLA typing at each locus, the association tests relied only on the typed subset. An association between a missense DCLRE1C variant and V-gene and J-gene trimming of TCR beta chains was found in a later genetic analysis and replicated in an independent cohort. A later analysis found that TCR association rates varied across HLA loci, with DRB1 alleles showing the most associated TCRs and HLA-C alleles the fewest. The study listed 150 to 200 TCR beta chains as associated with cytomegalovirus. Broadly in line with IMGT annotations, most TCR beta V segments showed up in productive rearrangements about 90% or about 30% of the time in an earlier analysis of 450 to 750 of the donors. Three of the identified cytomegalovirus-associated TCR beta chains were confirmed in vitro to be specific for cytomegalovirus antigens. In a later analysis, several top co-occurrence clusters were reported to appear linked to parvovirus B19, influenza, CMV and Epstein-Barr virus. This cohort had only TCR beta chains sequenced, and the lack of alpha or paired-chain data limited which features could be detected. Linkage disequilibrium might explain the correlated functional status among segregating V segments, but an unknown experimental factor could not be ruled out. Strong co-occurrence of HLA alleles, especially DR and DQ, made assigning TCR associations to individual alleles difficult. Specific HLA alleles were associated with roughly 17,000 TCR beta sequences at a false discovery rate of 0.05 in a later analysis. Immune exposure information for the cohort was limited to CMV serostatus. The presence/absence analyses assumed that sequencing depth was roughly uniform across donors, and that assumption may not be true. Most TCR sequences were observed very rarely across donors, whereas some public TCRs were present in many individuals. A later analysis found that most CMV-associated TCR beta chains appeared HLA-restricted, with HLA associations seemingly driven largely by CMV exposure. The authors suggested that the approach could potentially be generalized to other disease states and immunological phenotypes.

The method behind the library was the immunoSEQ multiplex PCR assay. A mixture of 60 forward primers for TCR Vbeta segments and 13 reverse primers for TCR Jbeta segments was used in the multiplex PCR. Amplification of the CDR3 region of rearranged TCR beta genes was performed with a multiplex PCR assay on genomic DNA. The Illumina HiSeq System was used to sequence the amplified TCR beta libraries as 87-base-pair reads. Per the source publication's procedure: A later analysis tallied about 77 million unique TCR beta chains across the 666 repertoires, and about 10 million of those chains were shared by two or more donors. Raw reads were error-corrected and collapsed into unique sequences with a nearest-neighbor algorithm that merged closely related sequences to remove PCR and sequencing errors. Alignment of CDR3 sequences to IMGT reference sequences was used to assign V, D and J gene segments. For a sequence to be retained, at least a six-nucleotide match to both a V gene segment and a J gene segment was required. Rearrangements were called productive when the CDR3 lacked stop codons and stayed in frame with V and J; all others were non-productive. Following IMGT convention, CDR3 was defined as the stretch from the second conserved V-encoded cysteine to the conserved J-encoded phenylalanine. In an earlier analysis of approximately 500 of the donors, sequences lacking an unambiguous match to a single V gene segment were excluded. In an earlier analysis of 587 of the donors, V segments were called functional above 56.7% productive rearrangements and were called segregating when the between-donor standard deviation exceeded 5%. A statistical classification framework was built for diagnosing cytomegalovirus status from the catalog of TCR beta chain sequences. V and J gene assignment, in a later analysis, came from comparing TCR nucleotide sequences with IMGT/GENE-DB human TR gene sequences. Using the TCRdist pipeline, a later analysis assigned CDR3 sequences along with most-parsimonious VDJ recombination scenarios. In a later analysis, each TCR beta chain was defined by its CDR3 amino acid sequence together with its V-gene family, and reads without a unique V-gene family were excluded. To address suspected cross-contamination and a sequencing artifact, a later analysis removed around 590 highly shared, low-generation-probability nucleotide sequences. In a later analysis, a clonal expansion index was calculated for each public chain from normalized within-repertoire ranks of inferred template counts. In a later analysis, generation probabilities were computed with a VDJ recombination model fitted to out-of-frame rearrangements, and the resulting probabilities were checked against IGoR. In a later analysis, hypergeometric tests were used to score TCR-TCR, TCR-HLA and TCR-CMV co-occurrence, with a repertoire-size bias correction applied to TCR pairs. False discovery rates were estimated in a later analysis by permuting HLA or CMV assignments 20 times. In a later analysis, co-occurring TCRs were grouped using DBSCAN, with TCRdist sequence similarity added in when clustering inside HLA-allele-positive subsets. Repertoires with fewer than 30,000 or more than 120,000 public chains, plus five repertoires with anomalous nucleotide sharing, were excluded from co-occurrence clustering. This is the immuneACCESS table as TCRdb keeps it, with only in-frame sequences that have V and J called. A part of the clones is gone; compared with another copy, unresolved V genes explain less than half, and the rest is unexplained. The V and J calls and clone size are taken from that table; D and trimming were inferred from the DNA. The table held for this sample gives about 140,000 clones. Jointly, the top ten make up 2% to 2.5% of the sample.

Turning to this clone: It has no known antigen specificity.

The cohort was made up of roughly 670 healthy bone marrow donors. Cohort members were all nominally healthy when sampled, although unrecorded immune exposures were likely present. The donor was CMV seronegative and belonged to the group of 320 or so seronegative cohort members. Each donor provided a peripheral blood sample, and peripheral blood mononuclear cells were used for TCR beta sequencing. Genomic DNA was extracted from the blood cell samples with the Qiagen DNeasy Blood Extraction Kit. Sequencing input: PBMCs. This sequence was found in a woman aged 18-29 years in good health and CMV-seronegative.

The CDR3 here reads CASSHRSKSGETQYF. The bases are TGTGCCAGCAGCCATAGGTCAAAATCGGGAGAGACCCAGTACTTC. The chain links TRBV11-1 with TRBJ2-5; no confident D gene assignment can be made. CDR1 and CDR2 are drawn from the germline V gene (reference sequence): SGHAT, FQDESV. Including cysteine and phenylalanine, the CDR3 has 15 amino acids. Only the CDR3 DNA is retained, 45 bases long and in frame from the first base. Deletion took 5 bases off V and 4 bases off J, with a span of 17 bases between the germline ends.